A selection of T cell receptor beta chains follows, all from one sample in a study of human T cells and chemical hapten exposure. TCRdb reanalysed the RACE reads using MiXCR and keeps one entry per CDR3 protein. Here the sample spans over 70,000 distinct CDR3 sequences, roughly 12% being singletons. Here the sequenced sample was whole blood, taken in connection with sensitization to the hapten diphenylcyclopropenone (DPC). The receptor set was obtained from a man between 18 and 35 years old with alopecia areata. Some clones in this sample may be carry-over from other donors' samples. The CDR3 runs from the conserved cysteine through the conserved F or W. A D gene is named only where the DNA matches it firmly. Clone sizes are given selectively: once, few, many, or a class where the clone is expanded.

d_call: NA
clone_size: few
v_call: TRBV18
j_call: TRBJ2-7
cdr3_nt: TGTGCCAGCTCACCGGACGGCTCCTACGAGCAGTACTTC
cdr3_aa: CASSPDGSYEQYF

d_call: NA
clone_size: NA
v_call: TRBV6-5
j_call: TRBJ2-6
cdr3_nt: TGTGCCAGCAGTTACCGACCCGGACAGCTCTCTGGGGCCAACGTCCTGACTTTC
cdr3_aa: CASSYRPGQLSGANVLTF

d_call: NA
clone_size: many
v_call: TRBV7-7
j_call: TRBJ2-2
cdr3_nt: TGTGCCAGCAGCTTGGATCAGAACACCGGGGAGCTGTTTTTT
cdr3_aa: CASSLDQNTGELFF

d_call: NA
clone_size: many
v_call: TRBV3-2
j_call: TRBJ2-3
cdr3_nt: TGTGCCAGCAGGCCTGGGGCCCTACTAGCGGGGGGCACCACAGATACGCAGTATTTT
cdr3_aa: CASRPGALLAGGTTDTQYF

d_call: NA
clone_size: NA
v_call: TRBV19
j_call: TRBJ1-1
cdr3_nt: TGTGCCAGTAGTATCGCCCGGAACACTGAAGCTTTCTTT
cdr3_aa: CASSIARNTEAFF

d_call: NA
clone_size: many
v_call: TRBV5-6
j_call: TRBJ2-5
cdr3_nt: TGTGCCAGCAGCTTTCGGCGCCGAGAGACCCAGTACTTC
cdr3_aa: CASSFRRRETQYF

d_call: NA
clone_size: many
v_call: TRBV6-5
j_call: TRBJ1-1
cdr3_nt: TGTAATCAGAACCAGGGTATGAACACTGAAGCTTTCTTT
cdr3_aa: CNQNQGMNTEAFF

d_call: NA
clone_size: many
v_call: TRBV5-1
j_call: TRBJ1-2
cdr3_nt: TGCGCCAGCAGCTCTGGGACTGCCTATGGCTACACCTTC
cdr3_aa: CASSSGTAYGYTF

d_call: NA
clone_size: many
v_call: TRBV12-3/TRBV12-4
j_call: TRBJ2-2
cdr3_nt: TGTGCCAGCAGTTTTGAGGGGCTCGGCGGGGAGCTGTTTTTT
cdr3_aa: CASSFEGLGGELFF

d_call: TRBD1
clone_size: NA
v_call: TRBV3-1
j_call: TRBJ1-1
cdr3_nt: TGTGCCAGCAGCCAATTTCCGGGACAGGGGCCCGAAGCTTTCTTT
cdr3_aa: CASSQFPGQGPEAFF

d_call: NA
clone_size: NA
v_call: TRBV12-3/TRBV12-4
j_call: TRBJ2-1
cdr3_nt: TGTGCCAGCAGACCCCGTATGACGGGGGAGACGCAGTTCTTC
cdr3_aa: CASRPRMTGETQFF

d_call: NA
clone_size: many
v_call: TRBV3-1
j_call: TRBJ1-5
cdr3_nt: TGTGCCAGCAGCCAAGATCTGACGGCAGGGCCTTATCAGCCCCAGCATTTT
cdr3_aa: CASSQDLTAGPYQPQHF

d_call: NA
clone_size: NA
v_call: TRBV2
j_call: TRBJ1-5
cdr3_nt: TGTGCCAGCAGTGAGGGGGCGGGGGATAGCAATCAGCCCCAGCATTTT
cdr3_aa: CASSEGAGDSNQPQHF

d_call: NA
clone_size: NA
v_call: TRBV4-1
j_call: TRBJ1-2
cdr3_nt: TGCGCCAGCAGCCAGGGACTGACGTCTGGCTACACCTTC
cdr3_aa: CASSQGLTSGYTF

d_call: TRBD1
clone_size: NA
v_call: TRBV4-3
j_call: TRBJ1-1
cdr3_nt: TGCGCCAGCAGCCAAAGGGACAGGAAGAACACTGAAGCTTTCTTT
cdr3_aa: CASSQRDRKNTEAFF

d_call: NA
clone_size: NA
v_call: TRBV5-1
j_call: TRBJ2-7
cdr3_nt: TGCGCCAGCAGCTTGGTAGAGAGCTCCTACGAGCAGTACTTC
cdr3_aa: CASSLVESSYEQYF

d_call: TRBD1
clone_size: NA
v_call: TRBV4-3
j_call: TRBJ1-1
cdr3_nt: TGCGCCAGCAGCCAGCTAGGGGGCGGCGGTGAAGCTTTCTTT
cdr3_aa: CASSQLGGGGEAFF

d_call: NA
clone_size: NA
v_call: TRBV7-2
j_call: TRBJ2-1
cdr3_nt: TGTGCCAGCAGCTCCACCCTGCTCGTTACGTTCTTC
cdr3_aa: CASSSTLLVTFF

d_call: TRBD2
clone_size: few
v_call: TRBV3-1
j_call: TRBJ2-5
cdr3_nt: TGTGCCAGCAGCCAAGGTTTGGGACTAGGAGGCGAGACCCAGTACTTC
cdr3_aa: CASSQGLGLGGETQYF

d_call: TRBD1
clone_size: NA
v_call: TRBV29-1
j_call: TRBJ1-2
cdr3_nt: TGCAGCGTAGAAGTTTCTGGGACAGGGACTAATGGCTACACCTTC
cdr3_aa: CSVEVSGTGTNGYTF

d_call: NA
clone_size: few
v_call: TRBV4-1
j_call: TRBJ1-5
cdr3_nt: TGCGCCAGCAGCCAAGATCGCAGGAGCAATCAGCCCCAGCATTTT
cdr3_aa: CASSQDRRSNQPQHF

d_call: NA
clone_size: few
v_call: TRBV7-2
j_call: TRBJ1-4
cdr3_nt: TGTGCCAGCAGCTTCGACAGGAACCCTAATGAAAAACTGTTTTTT
cdr3_aa: CASSFDRNPNEKLFF

d_call: NA
clone_size: many
v_call: TRBV9
j_call: TRBJ2-6
cdr3_nt: TGTGCCAGCAGCAGAACAGGGACTGGGGCCAACGTCCTGACTTTC
cdr3_aa: CASSRTGTGANVLTF

d_call: NA
clone_size: NA
v_call: TRBV7-9
j_call: TRBJ2-6
cdr3_nt: TGTGCCATGACGTCTGGGGCCAACGTCCTGACTTTC
cdr3_aa: CAMTSGANVLTF

d_call: NA
clone_size: many
v_call: TRBV5-5
j_call: TRBJ2-6
cdr3_nt: TGTGCCAGCAGCCTGCGAACAGGGGAGGGCTCTGGGGCCAACGTCCTGACTTTC
cdr3_aa: CASSLRTGEGSGANVLTF

d_call: TRBD1
clone_size: many
v_call: TRBV7-9
j_call: TRBJ1-1
cdr3_nt: TGTGCCAGGGACAGGGATCCGACTGAAGCTTTCTTT
cdr3_aa: CARDRDPTEAFF

d_call: TRBD2
clone_size: NA
v_call: TRBV4-2
j_call: TRBJ2-3
cdr3_nt: TGTGCCAGCAGCCAAGAGAGTAGCGGGGGGGTAGATACGCAGTATTTT
cdr3_aa: CASSQESSGGVDTQYF

d_call: NA
clone_size: NA
v_call: TRBV29-1
j_call: TRBJ1-1
cdr3_nt: TGCAGCGCCGACAGGTCCACTGAAGCTTTCTTT
cdr3_aa: CSADRSTEAFF

d_call: NA
clone_size: NA
v_call: TRBV4-3
j_call: TRBJ1-5
cdr3_nt: TGCGCCAGCAGCCAAGACCCAAATGGCCAGCCCCAGCATTTT
cdr3_aa: CASSQDPNGQPQHF

d_call: NA
clone_size: few
v_call: TRBV7-6
j_call: TRBJ1-2
cdr3_nt: TGTGCCAGCAGCTTAGGGCCCGCCTATGGCTACACCTTC
cdr3_aa: CASSLGPAYGYTF

d_call: NA
clone_size: many
v_call: TRBV10-2
j_call: TRBJ2-7
cdr3_nt: TGCGCCAGCAGTGACCCGTCTGTAACCCTCGAACCCTACGAGCAGTACTTC
cdr3_aa: CASSDPSVTLEPYEQYF

d_call: TRBD1
clone_size: many
v_call: TRBV29-1
j_call: TRBJ1-1
cdr3_nt: TGCAGCGTGCTGGGGGACAGTAAAAACACTGAAGCTTTCTTT
cdr3_aa: CSVLGDSKNTEAFF

d_call: NA
clone_size: many
v_call: TRBV24-1
j_call: TRBJ2-2
cdr3_nt: TGTGCCACCAGTGCCAGGGGTGCCGGGGAGCTGTTTTTT
cdr3_aa: CATSARGAGELFF